Below are 6 T cell receptor beta chains sequenced from a single sample in a study of breast tumors, draining lymph nodes, adjacent tissues. Breast cancer patients provided tissue from their axillary draining lymph nodes. Each CDR3 protein gets one entry after TCRdb re-called the multiplex PCR reads with MiXCR. This table has approximately 210,000 distinct CDR3 sequences, less than 45% appearing once. The sequenced material came from axillary lymph node tissue. The receptors were gathered from a female donor with breast cancer. Some clones in this sample may be carry-over from other donors' samples.

The chain uses TRBV29-1 and TRBJ1-2, with 7 bases fitting TRBD1. Germline values: CDR1 SQVTM, CDR2 ANQGSEA. This CDR3 is 12 amino acids long. The CDR3 DNA follows: TGCAGAGATAGGGACAGTCCCTATGGCTACACCTTC. Translation gives CRDRDSPYGYTF.

The chain links TRBV6-5 to TRBJ1-5, with 8 bases matching TRBD1. The CDR3 is made up of 16 amino acids. Germline CDR1 MNHEY, CDR2 SVGAGI. Trimming cost V 6 bases and J 0 bases; bases outside gene matches: 7. In nucleotides, the CDR3 is TGTGCCAGCAGGTCGACAGGGGACCTTAGCAATCAGCCCCAGCATTTT. It is translated as CASRSTGDLSNQPQHF.

The V and J genes are TRBV19 and TRBJ1-6; D gene uncertain. Germline CDR1 reads LNHDA; CDR2 reads SQIVND (reference sequence). V lost 5 bases to trimming and J lost 9 bases, with 11 bases between them. The CDR3 loop spans 13 amino acids. The CDR3 DNA reads as TGTGCCAGTAGTCTCGACGGGCGTTCACCCCTCCACTTT. This sequence encodes CASSLDGRSPLHF.

The chain joins TRBV7-6 to TRBJ2-2; 15 nucleotides line up with TRBD2. This CDR3 is built from 20 residues. Germline CDR1 reads SGHVS; CDR2 reads FNYEAQ. The ends lost 0 bases at V and 4 bases at J; junction bases unmatched: 9. CDR3 nucleotides: TGTGCCAGCAGCTTAGCCGGGACTAGCGGGGGGCCTCGAGGCACCGGGGAGCTGTTTTTT. Translating it yields CASSLAGTSGGPRGTGELFF. Looking up the rest from reference TRBV7-6 and TRBJ2-2 gives the full variable domain: GAGVSQSPRYKVTKRGQDVALRCDPISGHVSLYWYRQALGQGPEFLTYFNYEAQQDKSGLPNDRFSAERPEGSISTLTIQRTEQRDSAMYRCASSLAGTSGGPRGTGELFFGEGSRLTVL.

The chain joins TRBV12-3 or TRBV12-4 to TRBJ1-4; D not certain. The CDR3 contains 15 residues. V was trimmed by 4 bases and J by 3 bases, leaving 12 bases between them. In DNA, the CDR3 is TGTGCCAGCAGTTCGGCAAGGGTTGCTAATGAAAAACTGTTTTTT. This gives the protein CASSSARVANEKLFF.

The rearrangement uses TRBV5-8 and TRBJ1-2; D may be TRBD1 (6 bases). Trimming cost V 2 bases and J 7 bases, with 15 bases left between them. The length of the CDR3 is 14 residues. Germline V gene lookup returns CDR1 SGHTS and CDR2 YDEGEE. The CDR3 region is CASSFYRADGGYTF. CDR3 DNA: TGTGCCAGCAGCTTCTACAGGGCGGACGGTGGCTACACCTTC.